This record looks at one T cell receptor beta chain sequence and its context. Antigen: not known. Deletions cut 3 bases from V and 2 bases from J, with 12 bases between. CDR1 is SGHRS, CDR2 YFSETQ, per germline. CDR3 length equals 14 residues. Sorting defined conventional CD4 T cells as CD4+CD127+. Controls came from healthy donors unrelated to patients. Repertoires were generated with immunoSEQ multiplex PCR, while TCRdb's copy carries only in-frame clones and drops some. The sample yields roughly 25,000 clones, nearly 97% seen once. This specimen comes from a study of B cell selection in AIRE deficiency. Findings of the study overall: Healthy donors alone shared 31.6% of thousands of Treg sequences; patients alone nearly 9.5%.

The receptor comes from a human donor in good health. The chain couples TRBV5-1 to TRBJ2-7; possible D gene TRBD1, 5 bases. The sample comprised CD4+CD127+ conventional T cells sorted from PBMCs. The CDR3 protein is CASSYGAVTYEQYF. Here the CDR3 DNA reads TGCGCCAGCAGCTATGGGGCGGTTACCTACGAGCAGTACTTC.